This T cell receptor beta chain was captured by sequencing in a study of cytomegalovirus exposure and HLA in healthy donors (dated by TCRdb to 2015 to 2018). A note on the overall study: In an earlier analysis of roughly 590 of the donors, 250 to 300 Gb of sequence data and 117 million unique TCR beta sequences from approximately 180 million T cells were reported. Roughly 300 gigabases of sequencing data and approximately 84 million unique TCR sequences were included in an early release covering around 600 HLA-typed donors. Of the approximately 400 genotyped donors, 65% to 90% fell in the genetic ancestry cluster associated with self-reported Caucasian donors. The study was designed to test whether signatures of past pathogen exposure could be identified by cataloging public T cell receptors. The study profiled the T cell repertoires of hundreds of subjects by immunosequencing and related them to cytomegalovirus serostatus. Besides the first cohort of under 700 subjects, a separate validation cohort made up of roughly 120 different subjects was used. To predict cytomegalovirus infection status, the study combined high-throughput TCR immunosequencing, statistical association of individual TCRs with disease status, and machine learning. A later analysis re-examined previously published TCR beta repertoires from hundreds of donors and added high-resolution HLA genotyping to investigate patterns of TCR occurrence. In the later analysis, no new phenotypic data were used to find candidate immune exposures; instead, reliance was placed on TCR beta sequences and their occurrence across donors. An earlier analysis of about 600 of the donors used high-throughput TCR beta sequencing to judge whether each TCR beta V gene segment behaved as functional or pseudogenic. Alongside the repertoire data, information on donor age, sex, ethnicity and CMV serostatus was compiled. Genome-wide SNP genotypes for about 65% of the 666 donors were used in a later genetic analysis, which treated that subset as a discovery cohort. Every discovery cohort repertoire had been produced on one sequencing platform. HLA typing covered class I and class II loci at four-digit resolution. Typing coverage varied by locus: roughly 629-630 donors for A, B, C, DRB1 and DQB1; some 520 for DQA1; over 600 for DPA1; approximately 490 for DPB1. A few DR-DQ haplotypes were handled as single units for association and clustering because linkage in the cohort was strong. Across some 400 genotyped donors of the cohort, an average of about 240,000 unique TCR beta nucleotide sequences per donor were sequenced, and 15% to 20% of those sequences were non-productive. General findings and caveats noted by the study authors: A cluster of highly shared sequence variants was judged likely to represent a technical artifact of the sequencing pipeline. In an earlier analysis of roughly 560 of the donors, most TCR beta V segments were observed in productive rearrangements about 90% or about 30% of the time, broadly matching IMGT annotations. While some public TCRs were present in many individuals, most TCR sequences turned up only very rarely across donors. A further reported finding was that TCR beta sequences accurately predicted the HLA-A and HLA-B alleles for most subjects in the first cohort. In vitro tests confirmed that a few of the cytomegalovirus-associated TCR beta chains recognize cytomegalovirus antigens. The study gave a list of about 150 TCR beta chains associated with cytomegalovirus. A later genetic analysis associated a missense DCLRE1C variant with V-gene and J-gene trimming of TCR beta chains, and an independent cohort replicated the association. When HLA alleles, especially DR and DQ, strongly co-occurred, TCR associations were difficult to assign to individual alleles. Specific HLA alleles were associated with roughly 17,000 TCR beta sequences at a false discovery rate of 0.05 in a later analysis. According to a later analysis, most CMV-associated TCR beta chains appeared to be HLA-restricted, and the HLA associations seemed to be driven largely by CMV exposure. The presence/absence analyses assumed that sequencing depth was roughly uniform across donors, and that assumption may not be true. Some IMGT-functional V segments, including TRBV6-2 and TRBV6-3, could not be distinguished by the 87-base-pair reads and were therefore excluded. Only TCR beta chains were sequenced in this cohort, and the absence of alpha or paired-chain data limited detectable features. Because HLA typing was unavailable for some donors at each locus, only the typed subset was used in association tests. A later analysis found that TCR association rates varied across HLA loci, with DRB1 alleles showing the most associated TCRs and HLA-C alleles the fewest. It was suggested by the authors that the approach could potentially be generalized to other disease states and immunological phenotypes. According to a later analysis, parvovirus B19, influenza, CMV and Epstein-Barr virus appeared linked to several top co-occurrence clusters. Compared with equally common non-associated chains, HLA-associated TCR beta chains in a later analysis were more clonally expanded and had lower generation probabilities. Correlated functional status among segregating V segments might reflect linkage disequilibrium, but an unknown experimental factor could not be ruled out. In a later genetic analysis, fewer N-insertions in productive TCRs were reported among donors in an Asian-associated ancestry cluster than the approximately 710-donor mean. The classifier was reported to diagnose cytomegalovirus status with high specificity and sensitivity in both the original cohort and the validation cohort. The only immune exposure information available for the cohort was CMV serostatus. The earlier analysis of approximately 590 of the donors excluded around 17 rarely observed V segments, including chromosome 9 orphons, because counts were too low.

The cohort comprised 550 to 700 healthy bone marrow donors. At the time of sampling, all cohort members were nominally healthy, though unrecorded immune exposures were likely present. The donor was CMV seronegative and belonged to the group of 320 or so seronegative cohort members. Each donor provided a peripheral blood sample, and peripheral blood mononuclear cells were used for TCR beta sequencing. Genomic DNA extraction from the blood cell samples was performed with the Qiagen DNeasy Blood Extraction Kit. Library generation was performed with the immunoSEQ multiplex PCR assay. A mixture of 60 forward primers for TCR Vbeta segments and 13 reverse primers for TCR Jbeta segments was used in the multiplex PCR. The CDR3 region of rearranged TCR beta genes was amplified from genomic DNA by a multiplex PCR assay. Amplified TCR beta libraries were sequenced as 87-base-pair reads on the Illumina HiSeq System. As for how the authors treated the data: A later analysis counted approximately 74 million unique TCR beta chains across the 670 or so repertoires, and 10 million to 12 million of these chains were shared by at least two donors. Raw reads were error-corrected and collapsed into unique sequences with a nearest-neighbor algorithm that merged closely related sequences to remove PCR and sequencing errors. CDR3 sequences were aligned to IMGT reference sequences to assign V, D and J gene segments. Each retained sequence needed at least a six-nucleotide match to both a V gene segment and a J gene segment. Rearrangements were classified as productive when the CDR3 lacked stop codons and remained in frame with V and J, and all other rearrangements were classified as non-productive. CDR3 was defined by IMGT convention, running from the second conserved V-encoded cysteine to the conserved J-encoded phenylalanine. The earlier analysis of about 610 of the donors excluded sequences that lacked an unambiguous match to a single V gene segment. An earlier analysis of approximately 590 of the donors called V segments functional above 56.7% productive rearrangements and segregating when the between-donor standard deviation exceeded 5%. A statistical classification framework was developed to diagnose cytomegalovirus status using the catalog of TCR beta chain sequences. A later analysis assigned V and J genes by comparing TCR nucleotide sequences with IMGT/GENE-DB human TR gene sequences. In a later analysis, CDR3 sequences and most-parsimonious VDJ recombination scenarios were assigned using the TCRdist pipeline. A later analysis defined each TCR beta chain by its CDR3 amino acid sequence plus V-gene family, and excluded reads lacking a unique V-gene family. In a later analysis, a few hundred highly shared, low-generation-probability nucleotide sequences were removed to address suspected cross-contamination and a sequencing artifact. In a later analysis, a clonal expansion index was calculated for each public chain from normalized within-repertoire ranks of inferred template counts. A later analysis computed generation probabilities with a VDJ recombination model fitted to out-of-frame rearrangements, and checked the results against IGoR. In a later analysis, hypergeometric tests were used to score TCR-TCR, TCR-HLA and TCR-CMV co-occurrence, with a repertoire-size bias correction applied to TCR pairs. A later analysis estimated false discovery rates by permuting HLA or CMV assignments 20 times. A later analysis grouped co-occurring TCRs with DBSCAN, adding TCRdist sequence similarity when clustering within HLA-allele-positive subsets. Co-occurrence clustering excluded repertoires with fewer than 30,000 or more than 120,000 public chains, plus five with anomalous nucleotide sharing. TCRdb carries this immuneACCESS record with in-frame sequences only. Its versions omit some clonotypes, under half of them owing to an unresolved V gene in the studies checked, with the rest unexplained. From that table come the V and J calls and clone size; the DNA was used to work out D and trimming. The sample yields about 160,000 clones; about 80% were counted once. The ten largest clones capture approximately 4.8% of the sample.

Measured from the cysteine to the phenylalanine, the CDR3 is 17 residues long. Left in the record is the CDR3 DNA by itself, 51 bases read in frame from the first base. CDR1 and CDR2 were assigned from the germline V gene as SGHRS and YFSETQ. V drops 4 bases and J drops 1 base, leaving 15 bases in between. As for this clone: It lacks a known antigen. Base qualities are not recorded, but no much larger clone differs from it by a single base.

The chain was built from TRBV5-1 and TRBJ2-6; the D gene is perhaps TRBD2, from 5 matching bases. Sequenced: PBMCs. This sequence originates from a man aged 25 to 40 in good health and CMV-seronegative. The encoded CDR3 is CASSLWLPGSGANVLTF. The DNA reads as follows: TGCGCCAGCAGCCTGTGGCTCCCGGGGTCTGGGGCCAACGTCCTGACTTTC.